The clone carrying this TCR beta chain has more than one count but fewer than ten. Clones were sequenced by immunoSEQ multiplex PCR, and TCRdb holds only the in-frame ones, with some missing. The data contain 110,000 or so clones, nearly 90% of them singletons. The data belong to a study of T cell responses to AZD1222 COVID-19 vaccine. The CDR3 length is 15 residues. Trimming took 0 bases from V and 4 from J, leaving 12 bases between them. Looked up from germline, CDR1 is SGHTA and CDR2 is FQGTGA. This specimen was peripheral blood, taken 28 days after the second AZD1222 dose. This chain joins TRBV7-3 and TRBJ2-5, with D possibly being TRBD1 (7 bases). The clonotype was recovered from an adult who received the AZD1222 COVID-19 vaccine. CDR3 amino acids: CASSLTQGGPETQYF. The CDR3 DNA reads TGTGCCAGCAGCTTAACCCAGGGGGGCCCAGAGACCCAGTACTTC.